This T cell receptor (beta chain) was sequenced for a study of blood T cell repertoires in COVID-19. Study at large: Samples representing acute and convalescent COVID-19 were sourced from the United States, Italy and Spain. Nucleic acid was either cDNA or gDNA, and it came from T cells, B-cell-depleted T cells, or PBMCs.

The table came from immunoSEQ multiplex PCR; TCRdb's copy has only in-frame clones and leaves some out. The sample contains about 320,000 clones, around nine tenths of which appear only once. The CDR3 runs to 18 residues. Trimming took 1 base from V and 4 from J; bases not matched to a gene: 10. CDR1 is KGHSH, CDR2 LQKENI, per germline. The rearrangement joins TRBV18 to TRBJ1-6, with 7 bases fitting TRBD1. The sample consisted of PBMCs or T cells enriched from blood (not recorded which). The clonotype originates from a woman aged 30 to 39 who had been exposed to COVID-19. The CDR3 region is CASSPRQGRLGYNSPLHF. In DNA form, the CDR3 reads TGTGCCAGCTCACCACGACAGGGAAGACTTGGTTATAATTCACCCCTCCACTTT.